This T cell receptor (beta chain) is drawn from a study of CD8 T cells in ankylosing spondylitis. The ends were cut back, 3 bases at V and 3 bases at J, with 3 bases in the middle. Germline CDR1 and CDR2: ENHRY and SYGVKD. This CDR3 region has 11 residues. General study results and limits: Characteristic, it appeared, of ankylosing spondylitis blood was a TCR beta motif of roughly 8 highly homologous variants.

The TCR beta libraries were generated through quantitative 5'-RACE incorporating molecular barcodes. TCRdb recomputed calls from the 5' RACE reads with MiXCR, one row per CDR3 protein. The table shows a few hundred thousand distinct CDR3 sequences, with under 20% occurring only once. Regarding this clonotype: Its cognate antigen is unknown.

The rearrangement uses TRBV10-3 and TRBJ2-7; D call uncertain. This receptor was identified in a male donor with ankylosing spondylitis. The sequenced sample was blood, either unsorted or a sorted T cell fraction (not recorded which). The CDR3 DNA reads TGTGCCATCAGTGAATACTACGAGCAGTACTTC. Protein sequence: CAISEYYEQYF.